The present T cell receptor beta chain was sequenced within a study of T cells in Graves' hyperthyroidism and ophthalmopathy. Study observations and caveats: Within blood appeared most thyroid clonotypes that had expanded above 0.001.

The CDR3 has 14 residues. V shed 2 bases, J shed 5 bases, and the junction held 6 bases outside the gene matches. Germline CDR1 is SGHDT and CDR2 is YYEEEE. Amplification of TCR beta CDR3 regions was performed using RNA transcripts as template. During a first-round RT-PCR of the TCR CDR3, the HTBI primer set was used. MiXCR, applied by TCRdb to the multiplex PCR reads, yields one record per CDR3 protein. The repertoire includes 410,000 or so distinct CDR3 sequences, under 15% of them detected once, and under 15% sits in the top ten. This clonotype was counted many times. Its specificity is unknown. Criteria for exclusion of patients were uncontrolled infection, other autoimmune disease, pregnancy or lactation.

Sequences were obtained from blood. V usage is TRBV5-6 and J usage is TRBJ2-5, with TRBD2 identical over 7 bases. The TCR comes from a man between 18 and 29 years old with Graves' ophthalmopathy. The CDR3 is CASSFSGMGETQYF. For the CDR3, the DNA is TGTGCCAGCAGCTTCAGCGGGATGGGGGAGACCCAGTACTTC.